This passage covers 7 T cell receptor beta chains from one sample sequenced in a study of blood T cell repertoires in COVID-19. Measured with immunoSEQ multiplex PCR; TCRdb has only the in-frame clones, and not every one. This repertoire shows approximately 200,000 clones, 70% to 80% found once; its top ten account for almost 6%. The sample taken for sequencing was peripheral blood. Receptors originate from a woman in her thirties or forties with COVID-19, enrolled during active disease.

This clone occurred a few times. This sequence joins TRBV6-6 and TRBJ2-7, with D tentatively TRBD2 (5 bases). Germline V gene lookup returns CDR1 MNHNY and CDR2 SVGAGI (reference sequence). The CDR3 extends over 13 amino acids. V was shortened by 8 bases and J by 6 bases, with 17 bases between the two germline ends. CDR3 DNA sequence: TGTGCCAGCCGACCCCGTGAGGCGGGCGAGCAGTACTTC. Protein product: CASRPREAGEQYF.

This chain connects TRBV5-1 to TRBJ1-1; D is possibly TRBD1 (6 bases). V dropped 7 bases and J dropped 1 base, with 14 bases sitting between them. The germline V gene encodes CDR1 SGHRS and CDR2 YFSETQ. The CDR3 consists of 14 residues. The CDR3 bases are TGCGCCAGCGCGCCAGGGGCGGAGAACACTGAAGCTTTCTTT. As protein: CASAPGAENTEAFF.

The V call is TRBV5-4, the J call TRBJ2-1; 7 nucleotides line up with TRBD1. Looked up from germline, CDR1 is SGHNT and CDR2 is YYREEE (reference sequence). The ends lost 4 bases at V and 7 bases at J; junction bases unmatched: 11. The CDR3 sequence is 15 residues long. The CDR3 loop is CASSRDSRSINEQFF. The CDR3 DNA follows: TGTGCCAGCAGCCGGGACAGCCGGAGCATAAATGAGCAGTTCTTC.

The rearrangement uses TRBV5-6 and TRBJ2-1, with 8 bases matching TRBD2. CDR3 length: 13 amino acids. Looked up from germline, CDR1 is SGHDT and CDR2 is YYEEEE. V trimming: 7 bases; J trimming: 6 bases; junction bases outside the gene matches: 6. This CDR3 reads CASAGTRFNEQFF. The DNA of the CDR3 is TGTGCCAGCGCCGGGACTAGATTCAATGAGCAGTTCTTC.

In its sample, this clone was seen once. The rearrangement joins TRBV27 to TRBJ1-1, with D possibly matching TRBD1 (5 bases). CDR3 length equals 14 residues. V lost 9 bases and J 1 base, leaving 15 bases between the germline ends. Germline CDR1 reads MNHEY; CDR2 reads SMNVEV (reference sequence). CDR3 coding DNA: TGTGCCAGTGCTTCAGGGTTGGGGAACACTGAAGCTTTCTTT. This gives the protein CASASGLGNTEAFF.

V and J are TRBV7-2 and TRBJ1-4; D remains ambiguous. Trimming shortened V by 1 base and J by 4 bases, and 10 bases separated the two germline ends. This CDR3 comprises 15 residues. Germline assignment: CDR1 SGHTA and CDR2 FQGNSA. CDR3 in amino acids: CASSLERRFNEKLFF. Written as DNA, the CDR3 is TGTGCCAGCAGCTTAGAGCGCCGGTTTAATGAAAAACTGTTTTTT.

V gene TRBV7-2 combines with J gene TRBJ1-4; TRBD1 agrees at 7 bases. In germline, CDR1 is SGHTA, CDR2 FQGNSA. The CDR3 extends over 15 amino acids. V shed 6 bases and J 5 bases; nucleotides not matched to a gene: 9. CDR3 bases: TGTGCCAGCAGTCGAGGGGGACAGAAGAATGAAAAACTGTTTTTT. This codes for CASSRGGQKNEKLFF.